This T cell receptor (beta chain) is drawn from a study of T cells in Graves' hyperthyroidism and ophthalmopathy. Regarding the study as a whole: Blood also carried most thyroid clonotypes expanded above 0.001.

This clonotype was observed many times. Its specificity is unknown. Amplification yielded TCR beta CDR3 regions, with RNA transcripts as the source. Using the HTBI primer set, a first-round RT-PCR was run on the TCR CDR3. TCRdb re-called the multiplex PCR reads with MiXCR, one entry per CDR3 protein. In the table there are some 300,000 distinct CDR3 sequences, roughly 17% of which are singletons. The sequenced sample consisted of blood. This TCR was recovered from a man aged 25 to 45 with Graves' hyperthyroidism.

The CDR3 DNA reads TGTGCCAGCAGCCCAACTAGAGTCAATGAGCAGTTCTTC. Translating it yields CASSPTRVNEQFF. The chain links TRBV12-3 or TRBV12-4 to TRBJ2-1, with TRBD2 as a possible D gene (5 bases). The V and J ends lost 6 bases and 6 bases respectively, with 12 bases between them. The CDR3 extends over 13 amino acids.